The 27 T cell receptor beta chains below were found in one sample sequenced in a study of T cell responses to AZD1222 COVID-19 vaccine. TCRdb's table, derived via immunoSEQ multiplex PCR, lists solely in-frame clones and lacks some. Of roughly 150,000 clones listed, around 91% were seen once; the top ten hold about 5.3%. The sequencing used peripheral blood, collected on day 0 of AZD1222 vaccination. These receptors came from an adult in good health.

The chain links TRBV5-1 to TRBJ2-3; 10 positions match TRBD2. Germline CDR1 SGHRS, CDR2 YFSETQ. The ends lost 4 bases at V and 4 bases at J; junction bases unmatched: 9. This CDR3 is 16 amino acids long. In DNA, the CDR3 is TGCGCCAGCAGCCCTTCAGCGGGAGGGCGCTCAGATACGCAGTATTTT. Protein sequence: CASSPSAGGRSDTQYF.

V usage is TRBV6-6 and J usage is TRBJ2-1; 13 bases agree with TRBD2. This CDR3 contains 15 residues. Germline V gene data show CDR1 as MNHNY and CDR2 as SVGAGI (reference sequence). The V gene end was trimmed by 4 bases and the J gene end by 5 bases; junction bases not matched to a gene: 2. CDR3 coding DNA: TGTGCCAGCAGTTCCGGGACTAGCGGGGACAATGAGCAGTTCTTC. Translating gives CASSSGTSGDNEQFF.

The V call is TRBV28, the J call TRBJ2-3; D uncertain. V lost 5 bases to trimming and J lost 0 bases, with 12 bases between them. Germline V gene lookup returns CDR1 MDHEN and CDR2 SYDVKM. The CDR3 totals 15 residues. The CDR3 region is CASSPQIASTDTQYF. CDR3 in DNA: TGTGCCAGCAGTCCCCAGATAGCCAGCACAGATACGCAGTATTTT. The whole variable domain, remainder taken from reference TRBV28 and TRBJ2-3, is DVKVTQSSRYLVKRTGEKVFLECVQDMDHENMFWYRQDPGLGLRLIYFSYDVKMKEKGDIPEGYSVSREKKERFSLILESASTNQTSMYLCASSPQIASTDTQYFGPGTRLTVL.

CDR3 amino acids: CASSQEPGTSGSGNEQFF. The CDR3 DNA sequence: TGTGCCAGCAGCCAAGAGCCTGGGACTAGCGGGAGTGGTAATGAGCAGTTCTTC. The chain is built from TRBV4-2 and TRBJ2-1; 14 bases agree with TRBD2. The CDR3 runs 18 residues. V shed 0 bases, J shed 7 bases, and the junction held 8 bases outside the gene matches. Germline V CDR1 and CDR2: LGHNA, YNFKEQ.

The J gene is TRBJ1-5, the V gene TRBV7-8; perhaps TRBD1 as D (6 bases). Germline lookup yields CDR1 SGHVS and CDR2 FQNEAQ. V was cut by 5 bases and J by 6 bases, with 23 bases left in between. CDR3 size: 17 residues. The DNA of the CDR3 is TGTGCCAGCAGCAGGGGGGCGGCAGGGGACGTTCCTCAGCCCCAGCATTTT. Protein product: CASSRGAAGDVPQPQHF.

The chain couples TRBV11-2 to TRBJ2-5, with 7 bases aligning to TRBD1. The CDR3 contains 15 residues. The trim removed 1 base at V and 5 bases at J, leaving 7 bases unmatched. CDR1 and CDR2 from the germline V gene are SGHAT and FQNNGV. CDR3 in DNA: TGTGCCAGCAGCTTAGGACAGGGACCTCTGGAGACCCAGTACTTC. Protein: CASSLGQGPLETQYF. Drawing the rest from reference TRBV11-2 and TRBJ2-5, the complete variable domain is EAGVAQSPRYKIIEKRQSVAFWCNPISGHATLYWYQQILGQGPKLLIQFQNNGVVDDSQLPKDRFSAERLKGVDSTLKIQPAKLEDSAVYLCASSLGQGPLETQYFGPGTRLLVL.

The CDR3 protein is CASSLTGGAGPQYF. The CDR3, as DNA: TGTGCCAGCAGCCTGACAGGGGGGGCGGGACCCCAGTACTTC. This sequence joins TRBV7-3 and TRBJ2-7, with 9 bases identical to TRBD1. With V trimmed by 5 bases and J by 10 bases, 12 bases remained unmatched. There are 14 residues in the CDR3. Germline values: CDR1 SGHTA, CDR2 FQGTGA. Drawing the rest from reference TRBV7-3 and TRBJ2-7, the complete variable domain is GAGVSQTPSNKVTEKGKYVELRCDPISGHTALYWYRQSLGQGPEFLIYFQGTGAADDSGLPNDRFFAVRPEGSVSTLKIQRTERGDSAVYLCASSLTGGAGPQYFGPGTRLTVT.

The rearrangement uses TRBV10-3 and TRBJ2-5, with D perhaps assigned TRBD1 or TRBD2 (6 bases each). V lost 10 bases and J 4 bases, leaving 16 bases between the germline ends. The CDR3 covers 13 residues. Germline V CDR1 and CDR2: ENHRY, SYGVKD. CDR3 in DNA: TGTGCCACGAGCCCCGGAGGGGGAGAGACCCAGTACTTC. Translated: CATSPGGGETQYF.

This chain uses TRBV28 with TRBJ1-4; D might be TRBD1 (5 bases). The CDR3 length is 13 residues. V was pared by 7 bases and J by 5 bases, with 11 bases between. The germline gives CDR1 MDHEN, CDR2 SYDVKM. CDR3 coding DNA: TGTGCCAGCACTCCAGGGAGGAATGAAAAACTGTTTTTT. Its protein is CASTPGRNEKLFF.

CDR3 protein: CASSHLAAQIGTQYF. The CDR3 nucleotides read TGCGCCAGCAGCCATCTAGCGGCGCAGATAGGTACGCAGTATTTT. This sequence joins TRBV4-1 and TRBJ2-3; the match to TRBD2 covers 7 bases. The V gene end was trimmed by 3 bases and the J gene end by 8 bases; junction bases not matched to a gene: 11. The V gene's germline CDR1 is MGHRA and CDR2 YSYEKL. This CDR3 has 15 residues.

This chain uses TRBV7-2 with TRBJ1-1; D is possibly TRBD1 (6 bases). Germline V gene sequence: CDR1 SGHTA, CDR2 FQGNSA. The CDR3 consists of 15 residues. Trimming took 1 base from V and 5 from J, leaving 14 bases between them. CDR3 loop: CASSLVVGGVTEAFF. DNA of the CDR3: TGTGCCAGCAGCTTAGTAGTCGGGGGCGTTACTGAAGCTTTCTTT.

This clone was detected only a few times. The chain links TRBV5-1 to TRBJ2-7; 13 positions match TRBD2. V dropped 4 bases and J dropped 6; count of bases not matched to a gene: 10. Germline CDR1 and CDR2: SGHRS and YFSETQ. The CDR3 covers 16 residues. The CDR3 region is CASSMGTSGTLGEQYF. The CDR3 DNA reads as TGCGCCAGCAGCATGGGGACTAGCGGGACCCTTGGCGAGCAGTACTTC.

The chain links TRBV5-6 to TRBJ1-1, with unresolved D. CDR3 length: 14 residues. V lost 2 bases and J 1 base, leaving 9 bases between the germline ends. CDR1 and CDR2 (germline): SGHDT, YYEEEE. CDR3 amino acids: CASSFDRTNTEAFF. The CDR3 nucleotides read TGTGCCAGCAGCTTCGACCGGACGAACACTGAAGCTTTCTTT. Variable domain in full (rest from reference TRBV5-6 and TRBJ1-1): DAGVTQSPTHLIKTRGQQVTLRCSPKSGHDTVSWYQQALGQGPQFIFQYYEEEERQRGNFPDRFSGHQFPNYSSELNVNALLLGDSALYLCASSFDRTNTEAFFGQGTRLTVV.

This clone is a singleton in its sample. The chain has TRBV6-5 and TRBJ2-7, with 8 bases identical to TRBD1. V dropped 5 bases and J dropped 5; count of bases not matched to a gene: 8. The CDR3 covers 14 residues. CDR1 is MNHEY, CDR2 SVGAGI, per germline. The CDR3 DNA sequence: TGTGCCAGCAGTCCAGGACAGGGATCCCACGAGCAGTACTTC. Encoded protein: CASSPGQGSHEQYF.

The chain carries TRBV2 and TRBJ1-2; D unresolved. Trimming stripped 8 bases from V and 2 bases from J, with 9 bases between. This CDR3 has 12 residues. Germline V CDR1 and CDR2: SNHLY, FYNNEI. The CDR3 DNA is TGTGCCAGCGCGACGGGAAACTATGGCTACACCTTC. Amino acid sequence: CASATGNYGYTF.

This chain links TRBV9 with TRBJ2-7; TRBD2 aligns across 10 bases. Germline values: CDR1 SGDLS, CDR2 YYNGEE. Germline trimming cut 3 bases from V and 0 bases from J; bases unmatched to any gene: 6. The CDR3 is 16 amino acids. In DNA, the CDR3 is TGTGCCAGCAGCGCCCGACTAGCGGGTAACTCCTACGAGCAGTACTTC. Amino acid sequence: CASSARLAGNSYEQYF.

The rearrangement uses TRBV5-1 and TRBJ1-1, with D uncertain. The V and J ends lost 0 bases and 2 bases respectively, with 11 bases between them. The CDR3 length is 15 residues. Germline assignment: CDR1 SGHRS and CDR2 YFSETQ. DNA for the CDR3: TGCGCCAGCAGCTTGGTGGTAGGGTCCAACACTGAAGCTTTCTTT. This sequence encodes CASSLVVGSNTEAFF.

The CDR3 loop is CASIAHAGGPNTGELFF. As DNA, the CDR3 is TGTGCCAGCATCGCCCATGCGGGAGGCCCAAACACCGGGGAGCTGTTTTTT. The chain joins TRBV7-2 to TRBJ2-2; 8 positions match TRBD2. The ends lost 7 bases at V and 2 bases at J; junction bases unmatched: 12. The CDR3 loop spans 17 amino acids. Germline values: CDR1 SGHTA, CDR2 FQGNSA.

J is TRBJ1-6 and V is TRBV7-9; TRBD1 might be the D (6 bases). CDR1 is SEHNR, CDR2 FQNEAQ, per germline (reference sequence). The V end was cut by 5 bases, the J end by 15 bases, with 11 bases between. The CDR3 covers 11 residues. CDR3 region: CASSPGQSLHF. Here the CDR3 DNA reads TGTGCCAGCAGCCCTGGACAGAGCCTCCACTTT.

This clone was found once. This sequence joins TRBV7-9 and TRBJ1-2; D call uncertain. CDR1 is SEHNR and CDR2 is FQNEAQ in the germline V gene (reference sequence). Trimming took off 3 bases at V and 8 bases at J, with 13 bases between the two ends. The CDR3 loop spans 13 amino acids. The CDR3 DNA is TGTGCCAGCAGCTTTTACGATGACAAGGGCTACACCTTC. Residues: CASSFYDDKGYTF.

A few counts support this clone. The chain employs TRBV4-2 and TRBJ2-1; 7 bases line up with TRBD2. Germline V lookup: CDR1 LGHNA, CDR2 YNFKEQ. V lost 0 bases to trimming and J lost 2 bases; unmatched junction nucleotides: 4. The CDR3 spans 16 residues. Written as DNA, the CDR3 is TGTGCCAGCAGCCAAGATGCAACTAGCGCCTACAATGAGCAGTTCTTC. It translates to CASSQDATSAYNEQFF.

The rearrangement uses TRBV19 and TRBJ1-6; 8 bases align to TRBD1. The CDR3 length is 15 residues. Germline assignment: CDR1 LNHDA and CDR2 SQIVND (reference sequence). V gave up 1 base and J gave up 6 bases; unmatched junction bases: 2. In DNA form, the CDR3 reads TGTGCCAGTAGTATAGGAACAGGGGGTAATTCACCCCTCCACTTT. Protein product: CASSIGTGGNSPLHF.

This chain connects TRBV6-2 or TRBV6-3 to TRBJ2-2, with 15 bases fitting TRBD2. V lost 5 bases and J lost 6; bases outside the gene matches: 1. The V gene's germline CDR1 is MNHEY and CDR2 SVGEGT. This CDR3 is built from 15 residues. DNA for the CDR3: TGTGCCAGCAGTAGGACTAGCGGGAGGGCCGGGGAGCTGTTTTTT. It yields the protein CASSRTSGRAGELFF.

The V gene is TRBV5-4, the J gene TRBJ2-7, with D possibly being TRBD1 or TRBD2 (5 bases each). This CDR3 contains 15 residues. Trimming removed 0 bases from V and 6 bases from J, with 16 bases in between. Per the germline V gene, CDR1 is SGHNT and CDR2 is YYREEE (reference sequence). In DNA form, the CDR3 reads TGTGCCAGCAGCTTGGCCGGGACCACCGCGGCCGAGCAGTACTTC. Encoded protein: CASSLAGTTAAEQYF.

This rearrangement joins TRBV7-3 to TRBJ1-5; no definite D call. Germline CDR1 is SGHTA and CDR2 is FQGTGA. The CDR3 has 13 residues. The V end lost 0 bases, the J end lost 4 bases, and 4 bases lay between the germline ends. CDR3 amino acids: CASSLTPNQPQHF. The CDR3 nucleotides are TGTGCCAGCAGCTTAACCCCAAATCAGCCCCAGCATTTT.

The chain combines TRBV4-1 with TRBJ1-2, with D unclear. CDR1 is MGHRA and CDR2 is YSYEKL in the germline V gene. CDR3 length: 12 residues. V lost 1 base to trimming and J lost 8 bases, with 8 bases between them. The DNA of the CDR3 is TGCGCCAGCAGCCAAGGCCCAGCGGGCTACACCTTC. Amino acids: CASSQGPAGYTF.

The sample holds one count of this clone. The rearrangement uses TRBV24-1 and TRBJ2-1, with 7 bases identical to TRBD2. This CDR3 region has 15 residues. The V and J ends lost 5 bases and 2 bases, in that order; junction bases with no gene match: 5. Per germline, CDR1 KGHDR and CDR2 SFDVKD. This chain's CDR3 is CATSGGRDAYNEQFF. In DNA, the CDR3 is TGTGCCACCAGTGGTGGGAGGGACGCCTACAATGAGCAGTTCTTC.